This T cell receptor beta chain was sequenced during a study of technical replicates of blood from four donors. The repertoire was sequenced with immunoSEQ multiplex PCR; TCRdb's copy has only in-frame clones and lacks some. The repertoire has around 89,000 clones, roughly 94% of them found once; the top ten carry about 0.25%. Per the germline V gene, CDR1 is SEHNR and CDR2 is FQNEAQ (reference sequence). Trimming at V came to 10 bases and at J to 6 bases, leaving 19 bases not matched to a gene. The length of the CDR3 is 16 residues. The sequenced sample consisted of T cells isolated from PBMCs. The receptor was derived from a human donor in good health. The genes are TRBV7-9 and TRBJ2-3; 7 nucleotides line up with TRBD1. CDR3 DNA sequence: TGTGCCACAGACTCCGGGACAGCCCTACTAATGGATACGCAGTATTTT. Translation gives CATDSGTALLMDTQYF.